The 27 T cell receptor beta chains below were found in one sample sequenced in a study of blood T cell repertoires in COVID-19. Profiling relied on immunoSEQ multiplex PCR, and the TCRdb table lists in-frame clones only, not all of them. The table has some 140,000 clones, about 76% seen once. Sequencing was carried out using peripheral blood. Receptors originate from a man aged 80 or over with acute or convalescent COVID-19.

The sample holds one count of this clone. This chain joins TRBV5-1 and TRBJ2-2, with a possible D match to TRBD2 (6 bases). The V end lost 7 bases, the J end lost 0 bases, and 13 bases lay between the germline ends. CDR1 and CDR2 from the germline V gene are SGHRS and YFSETQ. The length of the CDR3 is 15 residues. The chain's CDR3 is CASGLGGANTGELFF. CDR3 sequence (DNA): TGCGCCAGCGGACTGGGGGGAGCGAACACCGGGGAGCTGTTTTTT. The variable domain in full, completed from reference TRBV5-1 and TRBJ2-2, reads KAGVTQTPRYLIKTRGQQVTLSCSPISGHRSVSWYQQTPGQGLQFLFEYFSETQRNKGNFPGRFSGRQFSNSRSEMNVSTLELGDSALYLCASGLGGANTGELFFGEGSRLTVL.

The chain couples TRBV6-5 to TRBJ1-2; D not certain. The CDR3 runs 15 residues. Looked up from germline, CDR1 is MNHEY and CDR2 is SVGAGI. The V end was cut by 0 bases, the J end by 8 bases, with 16 bases between. This CDR3 reads CASSYSVGGLWGYTF. The DNA for the CDR3 is TGTGCCAGCAGTTACTCGGTCGGAGGTTTATGGGGCTACACCTTC.

The V call is TRBV7-9, the J call TRBJ2-7; 9 bases match TRBD1. Germline CDR1 and CDR2: SEHNR and FQNEAQ (reference sequence). Trimming cost V 1 base and J 4 bases; bases outside gene matches: 2. The CDR3 is 14 residues long. Here the CDR3 DNA reads TGTGCCAGCAGCTTAGAGGGACAGGGTTACGAGCAGTACTTC. Translating it yields CASSLEGQGYEQYF.

This chain connects TRBV5-1 to TRBJ1-4, with a weak D call TRBD1 (5 bases). V dropped 4 bases and J dropped 5 bases, with 12 bases sitting between them. From germline, CDR1 is SGHRS and CDR2 YFSETQ. This CDR3 contains 14 residues. CDR3: CASSEQGPNEKLFF. In DNA, the CDR3 is TGCGCCAGCAGCGAGCAGGGCCCGAATGAAAAACTGTTTTTT.

The V and J genes are TRBV7-3 and TRBJ2-7; the D gene is possibly TRBD1 (5 bases). The CDR3 is 15 residues long. Trimming removed 3 bases at V and 0 bases at J, with 12 bases between. From germline, CDR1 is SGHTA and CDR2 FQGTGA. CDR3 DNA sequence: TGTGCCAGCAGCTTGGGGCAGGGATTCTCCTACGAGCAGTACTTC. Translated, it gives CASSLGQGFSYEQYF.

The chain couples TRBV7-9 to TRBJ2-7; perhaps TRBD1 as D (6 bases). Germline V CDR1 and CDR2: SEHNR, FQNEAQ (reference sequence). V dropped 5 bases and J dropped 3 bases, with 14 bases sitting between them. The CDR3 extends over 14 amino acids. The CDR3 sequence is CASSPGQAFYEQYF. As DNA, the CDR3 is TGTGCCAGCAGCCCGGGACAAGCTTTCTACGAGCAGTACTTC.

The rearrangement links TRBV21-1 to TRBJ2-7; the DNA was not used to check the table's D call, TRBD2. TRBV21-1 is flagged as a pseudogene. The CDR3 sequence is 15 residues long. CDR3 DNA sequence: TGTGCCAGCAGCCTAACTGCGAGGGTGTCCCACGAGCAGTACTTC. It encodes CASSLTARVSHEQYF.

The chain recombines TRBV5-1 with TRBJ1-1; TRBD1 might be the D (5 bases). The ends were cut back, 4 bases at V and 1 base at J, with 14 bases in the middle. This CDR3 has 15 amino acids. The V gene's germline CDR1 is SGHRS and CDR2 YFSETQ. The CDR3 sequence is CASSADSNWNTEAFF. Here the CDR3 DNA reads TGCGCCAGCAGCGCCGACAGTAACTGGAACACTGAAGCTTTCTTT.

This chain links TRBV19 with TRBJ1-2, with TRBD1 identical over 9 bases. CDR1 LNHDA and CDR2 SQIVND come from the germline V gene (reference sequence). The CDR3 extends over 15 amino acids. J gave up 6 bases and V 5 bases, and 10 bases lay outside the gene matches. CDR3: CASSLFPDRGDGYTF. CDR3 DNA sequence: TGTGCCAGTAGTCTTTTTCCCGACAGGGGGGATGGCTACACCTTC.

The J gene is TRBJ1-2, the V gene TRBV29-1, with D perhaps matching TRBD1 (6 bases). Germline CDR1 SQVTM, CDR2 ANQGSEA. There are 13 residues in the CDR3. Trimming took off 6 bases at V and 1 base at J, with 12 bases between the two ends. The CDR3: CSVRGQLNYGYTF. The CDR3 DNA follows: TGCAGCGTCCGAGGACAGCTTAACTATGGCTACACCTTC.

This clone was seen a few times. V gene TRBV2 combines with J gene TRBJ2-2; tentatively, D is TRBD1 (5 bases). Deletions cut 5 bases from V and 4 bases from J, with 5 bases between. CDR1 and CDR2 (germline): SNHLY, FYNNEI. This CDR3 has 12 amino acids. CDR3 in DNA: TGTGCCAGCAGTCAGGGCACCGGGGAGCTGTTTTTT. It yields the protein CASSQGTGELFF.

The CDR3 spells CASNWAVLAALAKNIQYF. The CDR3 DNA is TGCGCCAGCAACTGGGCCGTACTAGCGGCTCTAGCCAAAAACATTCAGTACTTC. V and J are TRBV5-1 and TRBJ2-4; TRBD2 matches at 8 bases. The trim removed 6 bases at V and 0 bases at J, leaving 14 bases unmatched. The CDR3 is 18 residues long. Looked up from germline, CDR1 is SGHRS and CDR2 is YFSETQ.

The chain recombines TRBV5-1 with TRBJ1-2; D uncertain. V lost 4 bases, J lost 1 base, and 5 bases lay in between. CDR1 and CDR2 (germline): SGHRS, YFSETQ. This CDR3 is built from 12 residues. DNA of the CDR3: TGCGCCAGCAGCGAGGTTAACTATGGCTACACCTTC. It codes for CASSEVNYGYTF.

This clone was counted between two and nine times. V usage is TRBV11-3 and J usage is TRBJ2-2; D remains ambiguous. Germline CDR1 reads SGHNT; CDR2 reads YENEEA. CDR3 size: 15 residues. The V gene lost 1 base and the J gene lost 4 bases, with 10 bases spanning the gap. The CDR3 sequence: CASSLGASSTGELFF. CDR3 DNA: TGTGCCAGCAGCTTAGGGGCCTCGTCCACCGGGGAGCTGTTTTTT.

The V and J genes are TRBV12-3 or TRBV12-4 and TRBJ1-3; a weak D match, TRBD1 (5 bases). V lost 5 bases to trimming and J lost 1 base, with 6 bases between them. The CDR3 loop spans 13 amino acids. The DNA for the CDR3 is TGTGCCAGCAGTACAGGTTCTGGAAACACCATATATTTT. Residues: CASSTGSGNTIYF.

Written as DNA, the CDR3 is TGTGCCAGCAGTCCCAGGCAGTTTAACTATGGCTACACCTTC. Translation gives CASSPRQFNYGYTF. The chain links TRBV3-1 (or the pseudogene TRBV3-2) to TRBJ1-2; unclear D gene. CDR3 length equals 14 residues. V was shortened by 6 bases and J by 1 base, with 12 bases between the two germline ends. The germline V gene has CDR1 LGHDT and CDR2 YNNKEL (reference sequence).

This clone was picked up a small number of times. The chain recombines TRBV29-1 with TRBJ1-5, with a tentative D call TRBD1 (6 bases). V shed 7 bases and J shed 0 bases, with 13 bases lying between them. This CDR3 comprises 14 residues. Germline loops: CDR1 SQVTM, CDR2 ANQGSEA. DNA for the CDR3: TGCAGCGCTACCGGGACAAATAGCAATCAGCCCCAGCATTTT. Its translation is CSATGTNSNQPQHF.

This sequence joins TRBV29-1 and TRBJ2-1, with TRBD2 matching over 7 bases. Germline CDR1 and CDR2: SQVTM and ANQGSEA. The CDR3 contains 15 residues. V shed 8 bases and J 2 bases; nucleotides not matched to a gene: 12. CDR3 nucleotide sequence: TGCAGCATCCACCCCCCCCGGGGGGCCTACAATGAGCAGTTCTTC. Translating gives CSIHPPRGAYNEQFF.

V and J are TRBV29-1 and TRBJ2-7, with 8 bases matching TRBD1. Losses at the gene ends were 7 bases for V and 9 bases for J; bases not matched to a gene: 14. This CDR3 spans 13 amino acids. The germline V gene encodes CDR1 SQVTM and CDR2 ANQGSEA. CDR3 DNA sequence: TGCAGCGCGATGACAGGGGCGCTGACTGGGCAGTACTTC. Its translation: CSAMTGALTGQYF.

The chain couples TRBV27 to TRBJ1-1, with TRBD1 matching 9 bases. The CDR3 covers 14 residues. The germline V gene has CDR1 MNHEY and CDR2 SMNVEV (reference sequence). J was trimmed by 2 bases and V by 4 bases; bases with no gene match: 2. The CDR3 is CASSWGQGNTEAFF. The CDR3 DNA is TGTGCCAGCAGTTGGGGACAGGGAAACACTGAAGCTTTCTTT.

This clone qualifies as large. V usage is TRBV6-5 and J usage is TRBJ1-1; 7 bases agree with TRBD1. This CDR3 has 13 residues. V trimming: 7 bases; J trimming: 7 bases; junction bases outside the gene matches: 9. Germline V gene data show CDR1 as MNHEY and CDR2 as SVGAGI. The CDR3, as DNA: TGTGCCAGCAATCAAGGGGGCAGCCATGAAGCTTTCTTT. Its protein is CASNQGGSHEAFF.

The V and J genes are TRBV18 and TRBJ2-7, with 9 bases matching TRBD1. CDR1 is KGHSH and CDR2 is LQKENI in the germline V gene. The CDR3 extends over 16 amino acids. V shed 1 base, J shed 6 bases, and the junction held 10 bases outside the gene matches. CDR3 in amino acids: CASSPRSGQGNREQYF. The CDR3, as DNA: TGTGCCAGCTCACCACGTTCGGGACAGGGAAATCGCGAGCAGTACTTC.

J is TRBJ2-7 and V is TRBV19; TRBD2 aligns across 8 bases. The CDR3 is 14 amino acids. The junction had 3 bases not matched to a gene; V was cut back by 5 bases and J by 0 bases. CDR1 is LNHDA, CDR2 SQIVND, per germline (reference sequence). This chain's CDR3 is CASSRGTSSYEQYF. Written as DNA, the CDR3 is TGTGCCAGTAGTCGCGGGACTAGCTCCTACGAGCAGTACTTC. Complete variable domain (other parts from reference TRBV19 and TRBJ2-7): DGGITQSPKYLFRKEGQNVTLSCEQNLNHDAMYWYRQDPGQGLRLIYYSQIVNDFQKGDIAEGYSVSREKKESFPLTVTSAQKNPTAFYLCASSRGTSSYEQYFGPGTRLTVT.

The chain has TRBV7-9 and TRBJ1-2, with 8 bases identical to TRBD1. The germline V gene encodes CDR1 SEHNR and CDR2 FQNEAQ (reference sequence). Trimming at V came to 1 base and at J to 8 bases, leaving 15 bases not matched to a gene. CDR3 size: 17 residues. The CDR3 is CASSLGGTGRIRGGYTF. In nucleotides, the CDR3 is TGTGCCAGCAGCTTAGGGGGGACAGGCCGAATAAGGGGCGGCTACACCTTC.

V usage is TRBV19 and J usage is TRBJ2-2; possibly TRBD1 for D (6 bases). With 9 bases removed from V and 5 bases from J, the gap between germline ends came to 19 bases. There are 15 residues in the CDR3. CDR1 is LNHDA, CDR2 SQIVND, per germline (reference sequence). This chain's CDR3 is CASLGHKSGTGELFF. For the CDR3, the DNA is TGTGCCAGCCTGGGACATAAAAGTGGGACCGGGGAGCTGTTTTTT.

The chain recombines TRBV3-1 (or the pseudogene TRBV3-2) with TRBJ1-2; 8 bases agree with TRBD1. The V and J ends lost 4 bases and 10 bases, in that order; junction bases with no gene match: 11. This CDR3 comprises 14 residues. Germline-derived CDR1 and CDR2 are LGHDT and YNNKEL (reference sequence). The CDR3 is CASSLGQGILDYTF. In DNA form, the CDR3 reads TGTGCCAGCAGCCTTGGACAGGGAATACTCGACTACACCTTC.

The rearrangement uses TRBV6-1 and TRBJ1-5; 9 bases are shared with TRBD1. Germline V CDR1 and CDR2: MNHNS, SASEGT. J lost 2 bases, V lost 2 bases, and 4 bases had no gene match. There are 16 residues in the CDR3. CDR3: CASSEIRQGGNQPQHF. In DNA, the CDR3 is TGTGCCAGCAGTGAAATCAGACAGGGGGGCAATCAGCCCCAGCATTTT.